This T cell receptor (beta chain) stems from a study of cytomegalovirus exposure and HLA in healthy donors (dated by TCRdb to about 2017). About the investigation overall: In an earlier analysis of some 550 of the donors, 276 Gb of sequence data and roughly 100 million unique TCR beta sequences from about 190 million T cells were reported. In addition to the first cohort of 666 subjects, a separate validation cohort of approximately 110 different subjects was used. HLA typing included class I and class II loci at four-digit resolution. Typing coverage varied by locus: about 620-630 donors for A, B, C, DRB1 and DQB1; some 520 for DQA1; 600 to 610 for DPA1; around 450 for DPB1. In an earlier analysis of 500 to 650 of the donors, high-throughput TCR beta sequencing was used to judge whether each TCR beta V gene segment behaved as functional or pseudogenic. Rather than using new phenotypic data, the later analysis identified candidate immune exposures from TCR beta sequences and from how often those sequences occurred across donors. In a later genetic analysis, genome-wide SNP genotypes for about 55% of the 666 donors were used, and that subset was treated as a discovery cohort. In a later analysis, previously published TCR beta repertoires from 600 to 850 donors were re-analyzed and high-resolution HLA genotyping was added so that TCR occurrence patterns could be studied. The study used immunosequencing to profile the T cell repertoires of 670 or so subjects and linked those repertoires to cytomegalovirus serostatus. Four or five DR-DQ haplotypes were handled as single units for association and clustering because linkage in the cohort was strong. Donor age, sex, ethnicity and CMV serostatus were compiled together with the repertoire data. Among the roughly 380 genotyped donors, approximately 77% belonged to the genetic ancestry cluster associated with self-reported Caucasian donors. Among about 410 genotyped donors of the cohort, an average of approximately 220,000 unique TCR beta nucleotide sequences was sequenced per donor, of which 15% to 20% were non-productive. About 300 gigabases of sequencing data and some 85 million unique TCR sequences were included in an early release covering 500 to 750 HLA-typed donors. The study aimed to test whether cataloging public T cell receptors could reveal signatures of past pathogen exposure. To predict cytomegalovirus infection status, the study brought together high-throughput TCR immunosequencing, statistical association of individual TCRs with disease status, and machine learning. All discovery cohort repertoires had been generated using a single sequencing platform. Overall results and qualifications from the work: In a later analysis, the rate of TCR association differed among HLA loci, with DRB1 alleles having the most associated TCRs and HLA-C alleles having the fewest. Broadly in line with IMGT annotations, most TCR beta V segments showed up in productive rearrangements about 90% or about 30% of the time in an earlier analysis of 450 to 600 of the donors. According to a later analysis, most CMV-associated TCR beta chains appeared to be HLA-restricted, and the HLA associations seemed to be driven largely by CMV exposure. Several of the top co-occurrence clusters appeared to be linked to parvovirus B19, influenza, CMV and Epstein-Barr virus, according to a later analysis. A further reported finding was that TCR beta sequences accurately predicted the HLA-A and HLA-B alleles for most subjects in the first cohort. The authors suggested that the approach could potentially be generalized to other disease states and immunological phenotypes. In a later genetic analysis, fewer N-insertions in productive TCRs were reported among donors in an Asian-associated ancestry cluster than the roughly 700-donor mean. The 87-base-pair reads could not distinguish some IMGT-functional V segments, including TRBV6-2 and TRBV6-3, so those segments were excluded. The classifier was reported to diagnose cytomegalovirus status with high specificity and sensitivity in both the original cohort and the validation cohort. Strong co-occurrence of HLA alleles, especially DR and DQ, made assigning TCR associations to individual alleles difficult. At a false discovery rate of 0.05, a later analysis linked roughly 17,000 TCR beta sequences to specific HLA alleles. Because HLA typing was unavailable for some donors at each locus, only the typed subset was used in association tests. In vitro tests confirmed that three of the cytomegalovirus-associated TCR beta chains recognize cytomegalovirus antigens. Linkage disequilibrium might explain the correlated functional status among segregating V segments, but an unknown experimental factor could not be ruled out. A later genetic analysis associated a missense DCLRE1C variant with V-gene and J-gene trimming of TCR beta chains, and an independent cohort replicated the association. Because counts were too low, fewer than 20 rarely observed V segments, including chromosome 9 orphons, were excluded from the earlier analysis of several hundred of the donors. Across donors, most TCR sequences were observed very rarely, whereas some public TCRs were present in many individuals. Only TCR beta chains were sequenced in this cohort, and the absence of alpha or paired-chain data limited detectable features. A group of highly shared sequence variants was considered likely to be a technical artifact of the sequencing pipeline. A total of around 150 TCR beta chains were listed by the study as associated with cytomegalovirus. The only immune exposure information available for the cohort was CMV serostatus. In a later analysis, HLA-associated TCR beta chains showed more clonal expansion and lower generation probabilities than non-associated chains that were equally common. The presence/absence analyses assumed that sequencing depth was roughly uniform across donors, and that assumption may not be true.

The cohort was made up of roughly 670 healthy bone marrow donors. At the time of sampling, all cohort members were nominally healthy, though unrecorded immune exposures were likely present. The donor tested CMV seronegative, placing the donor among the 352 seronegative members of the cohort. Each donor provided a peripheral blood sample, and peripheral blood mononuclear cells were used for TCR beta sequencing. Genomic DNA extraction from the blood cell samples was performed with the Qiagen DNeasy Blood Extraction Kit. The method was the immunoSEQ multiplex PCR assay. A mixture of 60 forward primers for TCR Vbeta segments and 13 reverse primers for TCR Jbeta segments was used in the multiplex PCR. Amplification of the CDR3 region of rearranged TCR beta genes was performed with a multiplex PCR assay on genomic DNA. The Illumina HiSeq System was used to sequence the amplified TCR beta libraries as 87-base-pair reads. From the authors' description of their analysis: Across the 670 or so repertoires, a later analysis counted tens of millions of unique TCR beta chains, roughly 11 million of which were shared by at least two donors. Raw reads were error-corrected and collapsed into unique sequences by a nearest-neighbor algorithm in which closely related sequences were merged to remove PCR and sequencing errors. Alignment of CDR3 sequences to IMGT reference sequences was used to assign V, D and J gene segments. Each retained sequence needed at least a six-nucleotide match to both a V gene segment and a J gene segment. A rearrangement counted as productive if the CDR3 had no stop codons and remained in frame with V and J, and every other rearrangement counted as non-productive. CDR3 was defined according to IMGT convention as the region running from the second conserved V-encoded cysteine to the conserved J-encoded phenylalanine. Sequences without an unambiguous match to a single V gene segment were excluded from the earlier analysis of about 630 of the donors. In an earlier analysis of 587 of the donors, V segments were called functional above 56.7% productive rearrangements and were called segregating when the between-donor standard deviation exceeded 5%. To diagnose cytomegalovirus status from the catalog of TCR beta chain sequences, a statistical classification framework was built. V and J gene assignment, in a later analysis, came from comparing TCR nucleotide sequences with IMGT/GENE-DB human TR gene sequences. In a later analysis, CDR3 sequences and most-parsimonious VDJ recombination scenarios were assigned using the TCRdist pipeline. In a later analysis, each TCR beta chain was defined by its CDR3 amino acid sequence together with its V-gene family, and reads lacking a unique V-gene family were excluded. As a way to deal with suspected cross-contamination and a sequencing artifact, a later analysis dropped roughly 600 nucleotide sequences that were highly shared and had low generation probability. In a later analysis, a clonal expansion index was calculated for each public chain from normalized within-repertoire ranks of inferred template counts. In a later analysis, generation probabilities were computed using a VDJ recombination model fitted to out-of-frame rearrangements, and the results were checked against IGoR. In a later analysis, hypergeometric tests were used to score TCR-TCR, TCR-HLA and TCR-CMV co-occurrence, with a repertoire-size bias correction applied to TCR pairs. To estimate false discovery rates, a later analysis permuted the HLA or CMV assignments 20 times. In a later analysis, co-occurring TCRs were grouped using DBSCAN, and TCRdist sequence similarity was added for clustering within HLA-allele-positive subsets. Repertoires with fewer than 30,000 or more than 120,000 public chains were left out of co-occurrence clustering, as were five repertoires with anomalous nucleotide sharing. Held by TCRdb, this immuneACCESS table contains in-frame sequences only and omits some clones. Under half of the omission traces to an unresolved V gene where checked; the cause of the rest is unknown. V and J calls and clone size are as listed in that table; D and trimming were resolved from the DNA. The sample table records fewer than 250,000 clones; about nine tenths of these occur just once. In total, the top ten clones hold roughly 1.3% of the sample.

CDR1 is given as SGHVS and CDR2 as FNYEAQ, both from the germline V gene. Trimming leaves V shorter by 3 bases and J shorter by 3 bases, with the junction holding 3 bases beyond the gene matches. The CDR3 starts with the cysteine, ends with the phenylalanine, and has 14 residues. Kept here is only the CDR3 DNA, which spans 42 bases and is read in frame from base 1. As to this clone: What antigen it recognizes has not been identified. No much larger clonotype is one base removed from it; base qualities were not supplied.

Sequenced material: PBMCs. The rearrangement combines TRBV7-6 with TRBJ1-1; 8 of the junction bases match TRBD1. This clonotype was sampled from a man aged 25 to 40 in good health and CMV-seronegative. CDR3 sequence: CASSLETGDTEAFF. The bases are TGTGCCAGCAGCTTGGAGACAGGGGACACTGAAGCTTTCTTT.